A single sample gave rise to the 6 T cell receptor beta chains below, sequenced in a study of cytomegalovirus exposure and HLA in healthy donors. Primers: 60 Vbeta forward and 13 Jbeta reverse. TCRdb's table, derived via immunoSEQ multiplex PCR, lists solely in-frame clones and lacks some. This repertoire shows roughly 120,000 clones, 70% to 80% found once; its top ten account for around 2.1%. The sequenced material came from PBMCs. These receptors originate from a man aged 45 to 65 in good health and CMV-seronegative.

The chain has TRBV28 and TRBJ1-2; D is uncertain. Germline loops: CDR1 MDHEN, CDR2 SYDVKM. This CDR3 is 14 amino acids long. The germline V and J ends were trimmed by 4 bases and 3 bases, with 12 bases remaining between them. The CDR3 coding sequence is TGTGCCAGCAGTTCCGGCACCGGGGACTATGGCTACACCTTC. It encodes CASSSGTGDYGYTF.

The V gene is TRBV25-1, the J gene TRBJ1-2; 10 nucleotides match TRBD1. The CDR3 length is 15 residues. V dropped 6 bases and J dropped 7; count of bases not matched to a gene: 11. Germline lookup yields CDR1 MGHDK and CDR2 SYGVNS. Here the CDR3 DNA reads TGTGCCAGCAGGAAGACCGGGACAGGGGCGAGTGGCTACACCTTC. The encoded protein is CASRKTGTGASGYTF.

This chain links TRBV6-1 with TRBJ1-4; D call uncertain. The CDR3 consists of 15 residues. Germline CDR1 and CDR2: MNHNS and SASEGT. V was pared by 4 bases and J by 3 bases, with 12 bases between. This CDR3 reads CASSGNRGSNEKLFF. In DNA form, the CDR3 reads TGTGCCAGCAGTGGAAATCGCGGTTCTAATGAAAAACTGTTTTTT.

The CDR3 loop reads CASSRTGVEQPQHF. Here the CDR3 DNA reads TGTGCCAGCAGTCGGACAGGAGTTGAACAGCCCCAGCATTTT. V and J are TRBV6-1 and TRBJ1-5; the match to TRBD1 covers 7 bases. Trimming at V came to 5 bases and at J to 7 bases, leaving 8 bases not matched to a gene. Germline V gene data show CDR1 as MNHNS and CDR2 as SASEGT. The CDR3 extends over 14 amino acids.

This clone was recorded a few times. This chain uses TRBV2 with TRBJ2-2; possible D gene TRBD2, 5 bases. The length of the CDR3 is 15 residues. Trimming took 7 bases from V and 4 from J, leaving 16 bases between them. CDR1 and CDR2 (germline): SNHLY, FYNNEI. CDR3 region: CASKLDGVSTGELFF. The CDR3 bases are TGTGCCAGCAAACTCGACGGGGTATCCACCGGGGAGCTGTTTTTT.

The genes are TRBV7-2 and TRBJ2-1; 12 positions match TRBD2. The CDR3 extends over 15 amino acids. Germline CDR1 and CDR2: SGHTA and FQGNSA. J was trimmed by 8 bases and V by 1 base; bases with no gene match: 3. CDR3 DNA: TGTGCCAGCAGCTTAGGGACTAGCGGGACGCATGAGCAGTTCTTC. Amino acids: CASSLGTSGTHEQFF.